The entry below describes one T cell receptor (beta chain). Only a few counts were recorded for this clonotype. No cognate antigen has been identified for it. No quality values exist for individual bases; no much larger clone is one base distant. This sample stems from a study of T cells in Graves' hyperthyroidism and ophthalmopathy (dated by TCRdb to the late 2010s). Background for the entire study: Peripheral blood was collected at initial diagnosis, before any treatment. TCR V-J signatures able to tell the groups apart were searched for in a discovery cohort of 100 patients, of whom over 40 had Graves' ophthalmopathy and roughly 59 had stable Graves' hyperthyroidism. Prospective prediction of ophthalmopathy was tested in an independent validation cohort consisting of about 19 hyperthyroidism patients and approximately 16 patients who later progressed to ophthalmopathy. For training and testing, the 110 or so patients in the discovery cohort were randomly divided in a 7:3 ratio. In addition, the study compared T-cell repertoires in thyroid tissue and in blood from roughly six Graves' hyperthyroidism patients. Following sampling, methimazole starting at 30 mg daily was given to hyperthyroidism patients, and high-dose intravenous methylprednisolone was given to ophthalmopathy patients. The paper describes TCR Vbeta CDR3 sequencing of more than 120 peripheral blood samples, made up of roughly 40 ophthalmopathy patients, 70 to 75 hyperthyroidism patients and 17 progressor patients.

The paper's findings and limits, for the study overall: In validation, the model predicted progression to ophthalmopathy with around 71% sensitivity and around 72% specificity, a median of approximately 6.7 months before onset. No statistical method was used to fix the sample size in advance, and group allocation was not hidden from the investigators. Blood samples also contained most of the expanded thyroid clonotypes (frequency above 0.001), which suggests that blood repertoires may reflect thyroid immune responses. Ophthalmopathy was separated from stable hyperthyroidism by a 13 V-J signature model, with around 90% sensitivity and just over 81% specificity obtained in cross-validation and 80%/75% obtained in testing.

The TCR beta CDR3 regions were amplified from the RNA transcripts. The first round of RT-PCR for the TCR CDR3 was performed with the HTBI primer set and the Qiagen OneStep RT-PCR kit. Libraries were constructed in a second round of multiplex PCR, after which size selection and purification were performed. Sequencing of the libraries was done on an Illumina HiSeq2000 using paired-end 100 bp reads. The original methods were these. SOAPnuke was used to process the raw data, throwing out any read that contained adapters or uncalled bases, had a mean Phred below 15, or lacked an exact constant-primer or identifier match. High-quality paired reads were merged with COPE v1.2.5, and unique nucleotide sequences were defined as clonotypes. MiTCR v1.1 was used to align clonotypes to the IMGT TRBV, TRBD and TRBJ reference segments. The analysis included only V-J combinations with a frequency above 0.0001, which together covered 99.2% of the repertoires. A TCS score was defined as the ratio between F50 (clonal expansion) and ExV (chaos), using BLOSUM62-based TCRdist between CDR3 peptides within each V-J. Welch's t-statistics and random forest reduced 500 to 550 V-J features to 13, which were used in a naive Bayes classifier (R e1071). The Morisita-Horn index was used to measure how similar the thyroid and blood repertoires were. Using fastp at Q25 and MiXCR, TCRdb reprocessed the public reads and kept productive beta chains. Rows are combined by CDR3 protein, so each entry shows the most common genes and DNA. It is TCRdb's table, rather than the study itself, that gives the V and J calls and clone size. In this sample the table shows fewer than 750,000 distinct CDR3 sequences, about 15% of which occur a single time. The top ten hold around 4.5% of the sample.

Moderately to severely active disease, a Clinical Activity Score of at least 3, a NOSPECS grade of at least 4, and a duration under 3 months were present in ophthalmopathy patients. Exclusion was applied to patients with uncontrolled infections, other autoimmune diseases, pregnancy or lactation. Clinical symptoms, serum thyroxine and TRAb, thyroid ultrasound, and orbital computed tomography formed the basis for the diagnoses. Ficoll-Paque density gradient centrifugation was used to isolate PBMCs from 8.5 to 10 ml of fresh peripheral blood. Total RNA was extracted with Trizol reagent, and quality was checked on an Agilent 2100 Bioanalyzer. The V and J ends are trimmed by 1 base and 6 bases, leaving 9 bases between them. Counted from cysteine to phenylalanine, this CDR3 has 13 amino acids. The entry retains the CDR3 DNA only, 39 bases that are in frame from base 1. From the germline V gene, CDR1 is SGHTA and CDR2 is FQGNSA.

Sequenced: blood. The chain is encoded by TRBV7-2 joined to TRBJ1-1; the D gene cannot be resolved reliably. This TCR was recovered from a woman aged 40 to 49 with Graves' ophthalmopathy. The nucleotides are TGTGCCAGCAGCTTAGGGCGGAGCTCTGAAGCTTTCTTT. This encodes CASSLGRSSEAFF.